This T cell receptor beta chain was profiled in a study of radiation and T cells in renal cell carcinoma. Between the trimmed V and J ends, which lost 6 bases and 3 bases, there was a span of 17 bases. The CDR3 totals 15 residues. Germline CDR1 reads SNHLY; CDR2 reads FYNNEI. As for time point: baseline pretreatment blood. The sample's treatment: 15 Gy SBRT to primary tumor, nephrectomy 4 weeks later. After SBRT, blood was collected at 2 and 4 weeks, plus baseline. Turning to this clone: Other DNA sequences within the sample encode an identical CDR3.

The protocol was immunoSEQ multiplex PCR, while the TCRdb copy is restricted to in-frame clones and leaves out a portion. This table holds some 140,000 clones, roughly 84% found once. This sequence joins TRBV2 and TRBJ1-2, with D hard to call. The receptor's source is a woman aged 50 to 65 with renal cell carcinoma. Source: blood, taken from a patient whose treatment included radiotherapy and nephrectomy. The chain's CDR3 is CASRVSSGKDYGYTF. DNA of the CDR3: TGTGCCAGCAGAGTATCGTCCGGCAAGGACTATGGCTACACCTTC.